This passage covers 23 T cell receptor beta chains from one sample sequenced in a study of siplizumab effects on memory and regulatory T cells. The table came from immunoSEQ multiplex PCR; TCRdb's copy has only in-frame clones and leaves some out. This sample yields roughly 120,000 clones, of which roughly 94% are seen a single time; about 0.75% belongs to the top ten. The sample taken for sequencing was Tregs sorted from blood. Source of these receptors: a human donor in good health.

This chain's CDR3 is CASSSQGRGELFF. Here the CDR3 DNA reads TGTGCCAGCAGTTCACAGGGGAGGGGGGAGCTGTTTTTT. This chain connects TRBV11-2 to TRBJ2-2; D may be TRBD1 (7 bases). This CDR3 is built from 13 residues. V was clipped by 6 bases and J by 8 bases, with 13 bases between them. Germline values: CDR1 SGHAT, CDR2 FQNNGV. Using reference TRBV11-2 and TRBJ2-2 for the parts outside the CDR3, the full variable domain is EAGVAQSPRYKIIEKRQSVAFWCNPISGHATLYWYQQILGQGPKLLIQFQNNGVVDDSQLPKDRFSAERLKGVDSTLKIQPAKLEDSAVYLCASSSQGRGELFFGEGSRLTVL.

V and J are TRBV10-3 and TRBJ2-4, with a tentative D call TRBD2 (5 bases). The CDR3 spans 16 residues. V was shortened by 2 bases and J by 3 bases, with 14 bases between the two germline ends. From germline, CDR1 is ENHRY and CDR2 SYGVKD. As DNA, the CDR3 is TGTGCCATCAGTGAGGCGGAGGCTGGAGGCAAAAACATTCAGTACTTC. Protein: CAISEAEAGGKNIQYF.

V usage is TRBV6-6 and J usage is TRBJ1-6; D unresolved. V dropped 3 bases and J dropped 9 bases, with 9 bases sitting between them. Germline lookup yields CDR1 MNHNY and CDR2 SVGAGI (reference sequence). CDR3 length equals 13 residues. CDR3 bases: TGTGCCAGCAGTTATGGGTTAACTTCACCCCTCCACTTT. As protein: CASSYGLTSPLHF.

The V call is TRBV19, the J call TRBJ1-2; 8 positions agree with TRBD1. The CDR3 consists of 15 residues. Germline assignment: CDR1 LNHDA and CDR2 SQIVND (reference sequence). Trimming at V came to 5 bases and at J to 0 bases, leaving 5 bases not matched to a gene. DNA for the CDR3: TGTGCCAGTAGTTCAGGACAGGGCTCTAACTATGGCTACACCTTC. It specifies CASSSGQGSNYGYTF.

The V and J genes are TRBV5-1 and TRBJ2-5; D is unclear. V was shortened by 4 bases and J by 5 bases, with 15 bases between the two germline ends. Germline V gives CDR1 SGHRS, CDR2 YFSETQ. The CDR3 has 14 amino acids. The DNA of the CDR3 is TGCGCCAGCAGCCCGGCCGATGCAGGCGAGACCCAGTACTTC. This codes for CASSPADAGETQYF.

This chain links TRBV18 with TRBJ1-2, with D perhaps TRBD1 (6 bases). The CDR3 has 15 amino acids. Trimming shortened V by 5 bases and J by 0 bases, and 13 bases separated the two germline ends. Germline CDR1 and CDR2: KGHSH and LQKENI. The CDR3 region is CASSRDIQANYGYTF. CDR3 nucleotides: TGTGCCAGCTCAAGGGACATACAAGCTAACTATGGCTACACCTTC.

The rearrangement uses TRBV4-1 and TRBJ2-1; D is undetermined. V was clipped by 6 bases and J by 6 bases, with 3 bases between them. The CDR3 loop spans 10 amino acids. The V gene's germline CDR1 is MGHRA and CDR2 YSYEKL. CDR3 in amino acids: CASRGNEQFF. The CDR3 nucleotides are TGCGCCAGCAGAGGCAATGAGCAGTTCTTC.

The chain couples TRBV6-4 to TRBJ1-2, with a weak D call TRBD1 (6 bases). Germline assignment: CDR1 MRHNA and CDR2 SNTAGT. V dropped 5 bases and J dropped 0 bases, with 10 bases sitting between them. The CDR3 has 14 amino acids. The CDR3 region has the DNA TGTGCCAGCAGTCCCAACAGGGCTAACTATGGCTACACCTTC. It codes for CASSPNRANYGYTF.

This rearrangement joins TRBV2 to TRBJ2-1, with a tentative D call TRBD2 (7 bases). This CDR3 has 15 amino acids. V lost 1 base to trimming and J lost 4 bases, with 11 bases between them. Germline CDR1 SNHLY, CDR2 FYNNEI. Here the CDR3 reads CASSEVGGPYNEQFF. The CDR3, as DNA: TGTGCCAGCAGTGAAGTGGGGGGGCCGTACAATGAGCAGTTCTTC. Supplemented by reference TRBV2 and TRBJ2-1, the full variable domain reads EPEVTQTPSHQVTQMGQEVILRCVPISNHLYFYWYRQILGQKVEFLVSFYNNEISEKSEIFDDQFSVERPDGSNFTLKIRSTKLEDSAMYFCASSEVGGPYNEQFFGPGTRLTVL.

This clone was recorded only once. The V gene is TRBV29-1, the J gene TRBJ2-7; D is unresolved. CDR3 length: 13 residues. Trimming cost V 4 bases and J 2 bases, with 12 bases left between them. Germline assignment: CDR1 SQVTM and CDR2 ANQGSEA. CDR3 DNA sequence: TGCAGCGTTGCGAGACGTTCGGCCTACGAGCAGTACTTC. Residues: CSVARRSAYEQYF.

This sequence joins TRBV10-3 and TRBJ2-7; possibly TRBD2 for D (6 bases). Trimming cost V 2 bases and J 4 bases, with 15 bases left between them. CDR3 length: 15 amino acids. Germline assignment: CDR1 ENHRY and CDR2 SYGVKD. The CDR3 protein is CAISEQGGTEYEQYF. The CDR3 DNA is TGTGCCATCAGTGAGCAGGGAGGTACCGAGTACGAGCAGTACTTC.

The chain joins TRBV7-2 to TRBJ2-7; no clear D. The CDR3 has 12 amino acids. The V gene's germline CDR1 is SGHTA and CDR2 FQGNSA. The V and J ends lost 5 bases and 4 bases respectively, with 9 bases between them. The CDR3 region is CASSRTYYEQYF. The CDR3 coding sequence is TGTGCCAGCAGCCGAACCTATTACGAGCAGTACTTC. The whole variable domain, filled in from reference TRBV7-2 and TRBJ2-7, reads GAGVSQSPSNKVTEKGKDVELRCDPISGHTALYWYRQSLGQGLEFLIYFQGNSAPDKSGLPSDRFSAERTGGSVSTLTIQRTQQEDSAVYLCASSRTYYEQYFGPGTRLTVT.

The chain couples TRBV5-1 to TRBJ1-2; no clear D. V was clipped by 4 bases and J by 4 bases, with 11 bases between them. CDR3 size: 13 residues. CDR1 SGHRS and CDR2 YFSETQ come from the germline V gene. The DNA of the CDR3 is TGCGCCAGCAGCGTGACGGGAGTCTATGGCTACACCTTC. This codes for CASSVTGVYGYTF. The variable domain in full, with the rest retrieved from reference TRBV5-1 and TRBJ1-2, is KAGVTQTPRYLIKTRGQQVTLSCSPISGHRSVSWYQQTPGQGLQFLFEYFSETQRNKGNFPGRFSGRQFSNSRSEMNVSTLELGDSALYLCASSVTGVYGYTFGSGTRLTVV.

The genes are TRBV6-1 and TRBJ2-1; 7 nucleotides match TRBD1. V was pared by 6 bases and J by 1 base, with 3 bases of the junction left unmatched. Germline V gives CDR1 MNHNS, CDR2 SASEGT. The CDR3 spans 14 residues. In nucleotides, the CDR3 is TGTGCCAGCAGGCCAGGGGGATCCTACAATGAGCAGTTCTTC. Encoded protein: CASRPGGSYNEQFF.

The V and J genes are TRBV6-1 and TRBJ1-4; TRBD1 matches 7 bases. The CDR3 length is 14 residues. The ends lost 9 bases at V and 4 bases at J; junction bases unmatched: 8. CDR1 is MNHNS, CDR2 SASEGT, per germline. CDR3 sequence: CASNTGVGNEKLFF. Written as DNA, the CDR3 is TGTGCCAGTAACACAGGGGTTGGTAATGAAAAACTGTTTTTT.

The V and J genes are TRBV27 and TRBJ2-7; tentatively, D is TRBD1 (5 bases). Trimming stripped 7 bases from V and 3 bases from J, with 16 bases between. CDR1 is MNHEY and CDR2 is SMNVEV in the germline V gene (reference sequence). The CDR3 sequence is 14 residues long. In DNA, the CDR3 is TGTGCCAGCATGCCCCAGGGAACACTCTACGAGCAGTACTTC. As protein: CASMPQGTLYEQYF.

This clone showed up just once. V is TRBV5-6 and J is TRBJ1-5, with D maybe TRBD1 (6 bases). Germline V CDR1 and CDR2: SGHDT, YYEEEE. This CDR3 is 14 amino acids long. The V end lost 2 bases, the J end lost 1 base, and 7 bases lay between the germline ends. The CDR3 DNA reads TGTGCCAGCAGCTTCACAGGGAGCAATCAGCCCCAGCATTTT. It yields the protein CASSFTGSNQPQHF.

V is TRBV5-6 and J is TRBJ1-1; D is undetermined. Deletions cut 4 bases from V and 5 bases from J, with 15 bases between. This CDR3 comprises 14 residues. The germline V gene encodes CDR1 SGHDT and CDR2 YYEEEE. The CDR3 loop is CASSMSLASTEAFF. CDR3 nucleotide sequence: TGTGCCAGCAGCATGTCGTTGGCAAGTACTGAAGCTTTCTTT.

The rearrangement uses TRBV15 and TRBJ1-2; D remains ambiguous. The CDR3 spans 13 residues. Germline loops: CDR1 LNHNV, CDR2 YYDKDF (reference sequence). V was shortened by 0 bases and J by 7 bases, with 9 bases between the two germline ends. CDR3 in amino acids: CATSRDGVGGYTF. As DNA, the CDR3 is TGTGCCACCAGCAGAGATGGGGTAGGTGGCTACACCTTC.

J is TRBJ1-6 and V is TRBV18; possibly TRBD1 for D (5 bases). The germline CDR1 and CDR2 sequences are KGHSH and LQKENI. Between the trimmed V and J ends, which lost 1 base and 5 bases, there was a span of 9 bases. The CDR3 extends over 15 amino acids. The CDR3 DNA follows: TGTGCCAGCTCACCACTCTCAGGGAATAATTCACCCCTCCACTTT. This gives the protein CASSPLSGNNSPLHF.

This chain links TRBV19 with TRBJ2-4, with a tentative D call TRBD2 (5 bases). Germline V gene data show CDR1 as LNHDA and CDR2 as SQIVND (reference sequence). This CDR3 is built from 14 residues. The V gene lost 1 base and the J gene lost 3 bases, with 7 bases spanning the gap. Here the CDR3 DNA reads TGTGCCAGTAGTATAGGAGACTACAAAAACATTCAGTACTTC. Translation: CASSIGDYKNIQYF.

This chain uses TRBV5-1 with TRBJ1-6; D gene ambiguous. Trimming took 4 bases from V and 7 from J, leaving 12 bases between them. Per germline, CDR1 SGHRS and CDR2 YFSETQ. The CDR3 consists of 14 residues. This CDR3 is CASSTGRNNSPLHF. CDR3 DNA sequence: TGCGCCAGCAGCACCGGCAGGAACAATTCACCCCTCCACTTT.

CDR3 residues: CATGQGPLRAFF. CDR3 bases: TGTGCCACCGGACAGGGCCCACTTAGGGCTTTCTTT. The chain recombines TRBV27 with TRBJ1-1; TRBD1 matches 8 bases. The CDR3 contains 12 residues. The V and J ends lost 10 bases and 11 bases, in that order; junction bases with no gene match: 12. Looked up from germline, CDR1 is MNHEY and CDR2 is SMNVEV (reference sequence).